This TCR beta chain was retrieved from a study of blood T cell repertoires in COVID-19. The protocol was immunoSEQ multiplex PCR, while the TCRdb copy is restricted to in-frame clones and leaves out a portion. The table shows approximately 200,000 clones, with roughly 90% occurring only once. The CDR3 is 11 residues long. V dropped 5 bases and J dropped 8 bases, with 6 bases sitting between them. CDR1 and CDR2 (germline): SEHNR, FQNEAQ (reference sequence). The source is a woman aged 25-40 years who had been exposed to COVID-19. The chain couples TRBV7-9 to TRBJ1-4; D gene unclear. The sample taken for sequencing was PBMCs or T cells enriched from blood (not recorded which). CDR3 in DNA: TGTGCCAGCAGCCCCGGGGAAAAACTGTTTTTT. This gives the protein CASSPGEKLFF.